The 29 T cell receptor beta chains reported below all come from one sample, sequenced in a study of regulatory T cells in long-lasting Graves disease. Arm-PCR of CDR3 regions and iRepertoire HTBI primers were the basis on which TCR beta libraries were built. Using its own MiXCR run on the multiplex PCR reads, TCRdb lists one record per CDR3 protein. In the table there are 350,000 to 550,000 distinct CDR3 sequences, 13% to 15% of which are singletons. The time point was: newly diagnosed GD, antithyroid drugs for less than 3 months. There was RNA extracted from PBMCs, and the TCR library was made from it. The sample was also reused in another study, on T cells in Graves' hyperthyroidism and ophthalmopathy.

Sequencing used peripheral blood mononuclear cells (PBMCs), obtained at new diagnosis, from a patient treated with antithyroid drugs. The origin of the receptors is a woman aged 50 to 60 with Graves disease.

Notes on this clonotype: Its ends do not fully match the called genes, so a read error is possible. V usage is TRBV4-1 and J usage is TRBJ2-7; perhaps TRBD2 as D (5 bases). The CDR3 has 14 residues. The germline gives CDR1 MGHRA, CDR2 YSYEKL. The CDR3 protein is CANSQALAGYEQYF. The CDR3, as DNA: TGCGCCAACAGCCAAGCCTTGGCGGGCTACGAGCAGTACTTC.

This clonotype was counted at least ten times. V and J are TRBV7-2 and TRBJ2-1, with D possibly being TRBD2 (6 bases). From germline, CDR1 is SGHTA and CDR2 FQGNSA. The CDR3 totals 16 residues. Trimming left V 0 bases short and J 0 bases short, with 9 bases between. The CDR3 here is CASSLATTSSYNEQFF. CDR3 DNA: TGTGCCAGCAGCTTAGCGACGACTAGCTCCTACAATGAGCAGTTCTTC.

This clonotype showed up many times. The genes are TRBV7-2 and TRBJ2-1; TRBD2 matches 7 bases. This CDR3 spans 15 amino acids. V was pared by 3 bases and J by 1 base, with 3 bases of the junction left unmatched. Per the germline V gene, CDR1 is SGHTA and CDR2 is FQGNSA. DNA for the CDR3: TGTGCCAGCAGCTTTCGAGCGGGGTCCTACAATGAGCAGTTCTTC. Translating it yields CASSFRAGSYNEQFF.

This clonotype was found many times. The chain couples TRBV18 to TRBJ1-6; 8 bases align to TRBD1. The CDR3 is 15 amino acids. With V trimmed by 4 bases and J by 5 bases, 4 bases remained unmatched. Germline lookup yields CDR1 KGHSH and CDR2 LQKENI. CDR3 residues: CASSQGTGDNSPLHF. CDR3 nucleotides: TGTGCCAGCTCACAGGGGACAGGTGATAATTCACCCCTCCACTTT.

This clonotype was found many times. The chain uses TRBV10-3 and TRBJ2-5, with 10 nucleotides matching TRBD1. Losses at the gene ends were 2 bases for V and 1 base for J; bases not matched to a gene: 1. CDR1 is ENHRY and CDR2 is SYGVKD in the germline V gene. The CDR3 contains 15 residues. The CDR3 DNA reads as TGTGCCATCAGTGAGGGGGACAGGGGCCAAGAGACCCAGTACTTC. It translates to CAISEGDRGQETQYF.

The sample holds many counts of this clonotype. This chain uses TRBV20-1 with TRBJ2-1, with 7 bases identical to TRBD2. Trimming removed 4 bases from V and 5 bases from J; junction bases left unmatched: 5. Looked up from germline, CDR1 is DFQATT and CDR2 is SNEGSKA (reference sequence). This CDR3 is 13 amino acids long. For the CDR3, the DNA is TGCAGTGCTAAGTGGGAGGGCGACAATGAGCAGTTCTTC. Its protein product is CSAKWEGDNEQFF.

As to this clonotype: A single base separates this from a much larger clone, so it may be a read error. The J gene is TRBJ1-1, the V gene TRBV5-5, with D hard to call. The CDR3 extends over 14 amino acids. Trimming cost V 4 bases and J 0 bases, with 10 bases left between them. In germline, CDR1 is SGHKS, CDR2 YYEKEE (reference sequence). The CDR3 sequence is CASSLPRMNTEAFF. CDR3 DNA sequence: TGTGCCAGCAGCCTCCCTAGAATGAACACTGAAGCTTTCTTT.

The rearrangement links TRBV3-1 to TRBJ2-1, with D perhaps matching TRBD1 (5 bases). Germline values: CDR1 LGHDT, CDR2 YNNKEL (reference sequence). The CDR3 is 13 amino acids. V lost 4 bases and J lost 16, with 20 bases in between. The CDR3 DNA is TGTGCCAGCAGCCCACTGACGGGCAGGGTTTCTTTCTTC. It translates to CASSPLTGRVSFF.

J is TRBJ2-1 and V is TRBV2, with D possibly being TRBD1 (6 bases). The V end was cut by 3 bases, the J end by 9 bases, with 9 bases between. The CDR3 extends over 12 amino acids. Looked up from germline, CDR1 is SNHLY and CDR2 is FYNNEI. DNA for the CDR3: TGTGCCAGCAGTGAGAGGACAGTTGAGCAGTTCTTC. As protein: CASSERTVEQFF.

As regards this clonotype: A much larger clonotype is one base distant, so this may be a read error. This sequence joins TRBV2 and TRBJ2-6, with TRBD1 as a possible D gene (6 bases). The CDR3 length is 16 residues. Germline V gene sequence: CDR1 SNHLY, CDR2 FYNNEI. The CDR3 sequence is CASSPTGNSGANVPTF. The CDR3 nucleotides are TGTGCCAGCAGCCCGACAGGCAACTCTGGGGCCAACGTCCCGACTTTC.

This clonotype was found a few times. The chain employs TRBV6-1 and TRBJ2-5, with D perhaps assigned TRBD1 or TRBD2 (5 bases each). Germline V gene data show CDR1 as MNHNS and CDR2 as SASEGT. V gave up 10 bases and J gave up 2 bases, with 14 bases separating them. The CDR3 runs 13 residues. The chain's CDR3 is CATSGAEQETQYF. For the CDR3, the DNA is TGTGCCACCTCCGGGGCAGAGCAAGAGACCCAGTACTTC.

This clonotype occurred many times. This chain uses TRBV18 with TRBJ2-5, with D perhaps TRBD1 or TRBD2 (5 bases each). The germline V gene has CDR1 KGHSH and CDR2 LQKENI. The CDR3 runs to 15 residues. Trimming took 6 bases from V and 5 from J, leaving 19 bases between them. The CDR3 DNA follows: TGTGCCAGCTCCCTTGCCGGGACGCCCCGGGAGACCCAGTACTTC. This encodes CASSLAGTPRETQYF.

Ten or more counts support this clonotype. The chain joins TRBV28 to TRBJ2-7; D might be TRBD2 (8 bases). The V gene lost 9 bases and the J gene lost 7 bases, with 25 bases spanning the gap. CDR1 is MDHEN, CDR2 SYDVKM, per germline. The CDR3 consists of 15 residues. In nucleotides, the CDR3 is TGTGCCAGTTCCAACCCGGGAGGGGGCGGCATGGAGCAGTACTTC. Amino acids: CASSNPGGGGMEQYF.

This clonotype was observed many times. The chain recombines TRBV20-1 with TRBJ2-1, with D uncertain. The CDR3 loop spans 10 amino acids. Germline CDR1 and CDR2: DFQATT and SNEGSKA (reference sequence). V gave up 6 bases and J gave up 7 bases, with 7 bases separating them. CDR3 in DNA: TGCAGTGCCTCGAATAATGAGCAGTTCTTC. Its protein is CSASNNEQFF.

This clonotype showed up just a few times. The chain carries TRBV2 and TRBJ2-1, with D tentatively TRBD1 or TRBD2 (5 bases each). Trimming shortened V by 1 base and J by 0 bases, and 7 bases separated the two germline ends. Per germline, CDR1 SNHLY and CDR2 FYNNEI. This CDR3 has 15 amino acids. The CDR3 region is CASSEEGTSYNEQFF. CDR3 sequence (DNA): TGTGCCAGCAGTGAAGAGGGGACCTCCTACAATGAGCAGTTCTTC.

This clonotype was seen only a few times. The gene calls are TRBV30 and TRBJ1-5; TRBD1 agrees at 8 bases. Germline assignment: CDR1 GTSNPN and CDR2 SVGIG (reference sequence). V dropped 2 bases and J dropped 0; count of bases not matched to a gene: 15. The CDR3 length is 19 residues. CDR3 amino acids: CAWSPSKRQGHYSNQPQHF. In nucleotides, the CDR3 is TGTGCCTGGAGTCCATCAAAGAGACAGGGGCACTATAGCAATCAGCCCCAGCATTTT.

The chain links TRBV3-1 to TRBJ2-7; possibly TRBD1 or TRBD2 for D (5 bases each). The length of the CDR3 is 13 residues. The V and J ends lost 2 bases and 6 bases respectively, with 11 bases between them. Germline CDR1 and CDR2: LGHDT and YNNKEL (reference sequence). The CDR3 bases are TGTGCCAGCAGCCAACTCCAGGGAGTCGAGCAGTACTTC. Residues: CASSQLQGVEQYF.

The sample holds many counts of this clonotype. The V call is TRBV4-2, the J call TRBJ1-2, with D maybe TRBD1 (6 bases). The CDR3 totals 14 residues. The ends were cut back, 10 bases at V and 4 bases at J, with 19 bases in the middle. Germline CDR1 LGHNA, CDR2 YNFKEQ. This CDR3 reads CATFGQTGGYGYTF. In DNA form, the CDR3 reads TGTGCCACCTTCGGACAGACCGGGGGCTATGGCTACACCTTC.

This clonotype was seen at least ten times. The chain joins TRBV28 to TRBJ1-3; 7 bases map to TRBD1. The length of the CDR3 is 16 residues. Germline V gene data show CDR1 as MDHEN and CDR2 as SYDVKM. The V segment lost 5 bases and the J segment 4 bases; nucleotides outside the gene matches: 11. CDR3: CASSLSLGGFGNTIYF. DNA of the CDR3: TGTGCCAGCAGTCTATCCTTAGGGGGCTTCGGAAACACCATATATTTT.

This clonotype was counted at least ten times. This chain uses TRBV7-9 with TRBJ2-3; 9 positions agree with TRBD2. Germline-derived CDR1 and CDR2 are SEHNR and FQNEAQ (reference sequence). The length of the CDR3 is 15 residues. The junction had 4 bases not matched to a gene; V was cut back by 1 base and J by 5 bases. CDR3 DNA sequence: TGTGCCAGCAGCTTAGTAGCGGGAGATGGAGATACGCAGTATTTT. Encoded protein: CASSLVAGDGDTQYF.

This clonotype has just a few counts. The gene calls are TRBV7-2 and TRBJ2-1, with 8 bases identical to TRBD2. With V trimmed by 5 bases and J by 0 bases, 9 bases remained unmatched. This CDR3 contains 17 residues. Germline V lookup: CDR1 SGHTA, CDR2 FQGNSA. Written as DNA, the CDR3 is TGTGCCAGCAGCCAAATTCCCAGCGGGAGCTCCTACAATGAGCAGTTCTTC. Amino acid sequence: CASSQIPSGSSYNEQFF.

This clonotype has more than one count but fewer than ten. The genes are TRBV6-1 and TRBJ2-6; D gene unclear. Germline values: CDR1 MNHNS, CDR2 SASEGT. Trimming took off 3 bases at V and 4 bases at J, with 13 bases between the two ends. The CDR3 length is 16 residues. The chain's CDR3 is CASSDAGSMGANVLTF. CDR3 sequence (DNA): TGTGCCAGCAGTGATGCAGGTAGTATGGGGGCCAACGTCCTGACTTTC.

As regards this clonotype: This CDR3 fails to terminate in the conserved phenylalanine or tryptophan, so it likely reflects a read error. CDR3: CAIGGLNDNEQFL. The CDR3 DNA reads as TGTGCCATAGGCGGGCTCAACGACAATGAGCAGTTCCTC. The genes are TRBV10-3 and TRBJ2-1; weak D call: TRBD2 (5 bases). Germline CDR1 and CDR2: ENHRY and SYGVKD. The CDR3 is 13 amino acids. Trimming took off 9 bases at V and 5 bases at J, with 14 bases between the two ends.

This clonotype came up many times. The rearrangement joins TRBV12-3 or TRBV12-4 to TRBJ2-1; 11 bases fit TRBD2. There are 15 residues in the CDR3. With 1 base clipped from V and 6 bases from J, the junction kept 2 bases outside the gene matches. The CDR3: CASSLVLAGANEQFF. The CDR3 DNA reads TGTGCCAGCAGTTTAGTACTAGCGGGAGCCAATGAGCAGTTCTTC.

This clonotype occurred many times. The chain joins TRBV29-1 to TRBJ2-5; 9 nucleotides line up with TRBD1. Germline trimming cut 3 bases from V and 2 bases from J; bases unmatched to any gene: 10. The CDR3 consists of 16 residues. Germline V gene sequence: CDR1 SQVTM, CDR2 ANQGSEA. As DNA, the CDR3 is TGCAGCGTTGAGGGGATCCTAGGACAGGGGCAAGAGACCCAGTACTTC. Amino acids: CSVEGILGQGQETQYF.

In its sample, this clonotype was seen many times. The chain carries TRBV20-1 and TRBJ2-1; 10 positions match TRBD2. V lost 8 bases, J lost 2 bases, and 9 bases stayed unmatched. This CDR3 spans 15 amino acids. The V gene's germline CDR1 is DFQATT and CDR2 SNEGSKA (reference sequence). The CDR3 region has the DNA TGCAGTTTCCTGCCGGGACTAGCGACCTACAATGAGCAGTTCTTC. Translated: CSFLPGLATYNEQFF.

The sample holds many counts of this clonotype. The chain carries TRBV10-3 and TRBJ2-2; D remains ambiguous. The V gene lost 3 bases and the J gene lost 1 base, with 12 bases spanning the gap. CDR1 is ENHRY, CDR2 SYGVKD, per germline. The CDR3 is made up of 16 amino acids. CDR3: CAISENGGKNTGELFF. CDR3 DNA: TGTGCCATCAGTGAAAATGGTGGGAAGAACACCGGGGAGCTGTTTTTT.

This clonotype was seen ten or more times. This chain connects TRBV28 to TRBJ2-1; D gene uncertain. This CDR3 spans 15 amino acids. CDR1 MDHEN and CDR2 SYDVKM come from the germline V gene. Trimming removed 6 bases at V and 4 bases at J, with 16 bases between. Here the CDR3 reads CASRPGPRSYNEQFF. The CDR3 DNA reads as TGTGCCAGCAGGCCTGGACCCCGTTCTTACAATGAGCAGTTCTTC.

This clonotype has ten or more counts. The chain couples TRBV12-3 or TRBV12-4 to TRBJ1-5; no clear D. The CDR3 totals 15 residues. V was trimmed by 1 base and J by 1 base, leaving 8 bases between them. For the CDR3, the DNA is TGTGCCAGCAGTTTAGGAGAGGCAAGCAATCAGCCCCAGCATTTT. It encodes CASSLGEASNQPQHF.